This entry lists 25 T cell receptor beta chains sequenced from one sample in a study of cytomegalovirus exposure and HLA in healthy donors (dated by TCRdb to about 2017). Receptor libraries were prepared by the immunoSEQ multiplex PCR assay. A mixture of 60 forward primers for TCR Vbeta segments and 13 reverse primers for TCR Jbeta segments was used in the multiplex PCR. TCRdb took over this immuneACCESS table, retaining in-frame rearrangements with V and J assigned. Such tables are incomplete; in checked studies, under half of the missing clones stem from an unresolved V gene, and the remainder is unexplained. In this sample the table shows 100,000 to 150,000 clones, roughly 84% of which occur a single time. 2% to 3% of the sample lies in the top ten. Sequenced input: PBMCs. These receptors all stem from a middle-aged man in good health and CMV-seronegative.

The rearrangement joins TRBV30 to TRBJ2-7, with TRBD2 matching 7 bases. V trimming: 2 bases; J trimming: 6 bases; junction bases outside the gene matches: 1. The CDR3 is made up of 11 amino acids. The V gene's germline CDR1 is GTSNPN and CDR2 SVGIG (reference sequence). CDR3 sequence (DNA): TGTGCCTGGAGTTGGGAGGGCGAGCAGTACTTC. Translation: CAWSWEGEQYF.

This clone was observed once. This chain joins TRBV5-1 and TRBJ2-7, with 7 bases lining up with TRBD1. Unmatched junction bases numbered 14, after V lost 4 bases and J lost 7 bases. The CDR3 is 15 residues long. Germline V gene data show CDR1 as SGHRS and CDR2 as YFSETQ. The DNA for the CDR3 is TGCGCCAGCAGCCAACTTACAGGGGCGACCCGGGAGCAGTACTTC. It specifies CASSQLTGATREQYF. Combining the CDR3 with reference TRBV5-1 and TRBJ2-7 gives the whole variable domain KAGVTQTPRYLIKTRGQQVTLSCSPISGHRSVSWYQQTPGQGLQFLFEYFSETQRNKGNFPGRFSGRQFSNSRSEMNVSTLELGDSALYLCASSQLTGATREQYFGPGTRLTVT.

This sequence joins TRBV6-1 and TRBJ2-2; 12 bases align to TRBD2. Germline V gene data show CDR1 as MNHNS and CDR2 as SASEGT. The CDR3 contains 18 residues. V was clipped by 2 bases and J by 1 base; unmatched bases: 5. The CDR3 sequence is CASSELAGGLGNTGELFF. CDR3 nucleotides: TGTGCCAGCAGTGAACTAGCGGGGGGGCTCGGGAACACCGGGGAGCTGTTTTTT.

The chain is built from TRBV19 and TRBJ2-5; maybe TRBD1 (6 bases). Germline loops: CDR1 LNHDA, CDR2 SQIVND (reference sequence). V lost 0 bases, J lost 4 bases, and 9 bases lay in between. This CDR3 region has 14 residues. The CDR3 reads CASSIDRTVETQYF. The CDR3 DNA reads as TGTGCCAGTAGTATAGATAGGACAGTAGAGACCCAGTACTTC.

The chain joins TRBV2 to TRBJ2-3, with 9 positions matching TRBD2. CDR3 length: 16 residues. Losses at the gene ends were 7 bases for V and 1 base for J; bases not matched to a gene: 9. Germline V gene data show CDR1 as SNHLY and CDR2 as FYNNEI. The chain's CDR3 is CASTKGLAVRTDTQYF. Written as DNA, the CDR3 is TGTGCCAGCACCAAGGGACTAGCCGTACGCACAGATACGCAGTATTTT.

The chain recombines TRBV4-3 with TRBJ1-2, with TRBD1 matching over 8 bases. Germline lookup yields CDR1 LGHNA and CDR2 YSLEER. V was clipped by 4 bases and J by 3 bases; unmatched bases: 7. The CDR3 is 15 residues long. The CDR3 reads CASSPDLGQDYGYTF. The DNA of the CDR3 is TGCGCCAGCAGCCCTGATTTGGGACAGGACTATGGCTACACCTTC.

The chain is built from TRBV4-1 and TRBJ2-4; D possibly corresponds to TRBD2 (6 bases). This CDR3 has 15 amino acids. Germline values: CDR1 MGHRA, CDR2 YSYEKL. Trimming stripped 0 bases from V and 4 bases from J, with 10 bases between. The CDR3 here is CASSQDRGTKNIQYF. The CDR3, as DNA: TGCGCCAGCAGCCAAGATAGAGGGACTAAAAACATTCAGTACTTC.

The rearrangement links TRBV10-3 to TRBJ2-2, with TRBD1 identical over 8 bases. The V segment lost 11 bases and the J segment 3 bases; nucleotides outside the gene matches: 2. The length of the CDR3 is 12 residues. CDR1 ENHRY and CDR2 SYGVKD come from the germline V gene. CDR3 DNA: TGTGCCCACAGGGGGGACACCGGGGAGCTGTTTTTT. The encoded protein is CAHRGDTGELFF.

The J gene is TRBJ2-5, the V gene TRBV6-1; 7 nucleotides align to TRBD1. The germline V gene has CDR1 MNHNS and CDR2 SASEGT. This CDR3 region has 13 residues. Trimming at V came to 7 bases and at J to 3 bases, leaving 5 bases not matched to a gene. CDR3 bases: TGTGCCAGCACCCTAACAGGGGAAGAGACCCAGTACTTC. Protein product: CASTLTGEETQYF.

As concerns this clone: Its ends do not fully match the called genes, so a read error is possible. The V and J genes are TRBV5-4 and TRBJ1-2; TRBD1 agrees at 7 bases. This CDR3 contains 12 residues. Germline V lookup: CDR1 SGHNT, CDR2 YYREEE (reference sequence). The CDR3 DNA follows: TGTGCCAGCAGCTTGGAGCCGGACAGGACTAACTTC. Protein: CASSLEPDRTNF.

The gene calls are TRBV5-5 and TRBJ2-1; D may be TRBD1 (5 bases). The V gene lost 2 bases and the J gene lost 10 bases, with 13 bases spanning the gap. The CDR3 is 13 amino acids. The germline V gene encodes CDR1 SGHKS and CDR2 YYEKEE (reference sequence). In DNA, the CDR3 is TGTGCCAGCAGCTTCAGGGCAACCAGAGAGCAGTTCTTC. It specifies CASSFRATREQFF.

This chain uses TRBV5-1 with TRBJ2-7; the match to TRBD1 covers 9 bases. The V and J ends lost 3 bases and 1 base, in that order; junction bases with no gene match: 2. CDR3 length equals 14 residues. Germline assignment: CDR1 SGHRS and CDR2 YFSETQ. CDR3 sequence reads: CASSSGTGSYEQYF. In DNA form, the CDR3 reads TGCGCCAGCAGCTCCGGGACAGGGTCCTACGAGCAGTACTTC.

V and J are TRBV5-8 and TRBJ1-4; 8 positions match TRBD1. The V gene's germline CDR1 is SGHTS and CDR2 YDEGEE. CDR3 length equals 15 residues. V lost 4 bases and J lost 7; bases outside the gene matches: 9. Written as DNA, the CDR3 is TGTGCCAGCAGCACCGGGACAGGAGGGGGTGAAAAACTGTTTTTT. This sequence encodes CASSTGTGGGEKLFF.

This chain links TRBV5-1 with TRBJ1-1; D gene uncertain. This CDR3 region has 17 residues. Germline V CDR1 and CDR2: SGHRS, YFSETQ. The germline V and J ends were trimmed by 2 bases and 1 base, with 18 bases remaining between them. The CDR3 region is CASSFGTPQARNTEAFF. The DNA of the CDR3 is TGCGCCAGCAGCTTCGGCACTCCCCAGGCGAGGAACACTGAAGCTTTCTTT.

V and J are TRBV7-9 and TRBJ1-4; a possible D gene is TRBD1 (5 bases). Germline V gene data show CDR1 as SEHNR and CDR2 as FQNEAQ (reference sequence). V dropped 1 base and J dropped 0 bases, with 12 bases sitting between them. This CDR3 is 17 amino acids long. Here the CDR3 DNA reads TGTGCCAGCAGCTTAGTTGGAGGGGACGCAACTAATGAAAAACTGTTTTTT. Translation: CASSLVGGDATNEKLFF.

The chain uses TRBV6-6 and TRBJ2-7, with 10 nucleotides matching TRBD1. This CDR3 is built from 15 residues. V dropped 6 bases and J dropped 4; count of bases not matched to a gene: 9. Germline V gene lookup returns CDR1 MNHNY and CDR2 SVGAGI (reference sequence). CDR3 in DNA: TGTGCCAGCAGACCAAAACCGGGACAGGGGTACGAGCAGTACTTC. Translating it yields CASRPKPGQGYEQYF.

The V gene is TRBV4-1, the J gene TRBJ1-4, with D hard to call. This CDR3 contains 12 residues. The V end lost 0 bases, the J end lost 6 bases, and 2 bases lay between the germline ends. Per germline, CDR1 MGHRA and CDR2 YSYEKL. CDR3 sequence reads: CASSQDYEKLFF. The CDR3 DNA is TGCGCCAGCAGCCAAGACTATGAAAAACTGTTTTTT.

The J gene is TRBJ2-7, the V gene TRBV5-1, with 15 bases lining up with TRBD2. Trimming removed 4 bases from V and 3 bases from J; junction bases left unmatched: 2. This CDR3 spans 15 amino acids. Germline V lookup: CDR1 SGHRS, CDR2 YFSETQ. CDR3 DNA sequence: TGCGCCAGCAGCCGGGGACTAGCGGGGGGCTACGAGCAGTACTTC. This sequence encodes CASSRGLAGGYEQYF.

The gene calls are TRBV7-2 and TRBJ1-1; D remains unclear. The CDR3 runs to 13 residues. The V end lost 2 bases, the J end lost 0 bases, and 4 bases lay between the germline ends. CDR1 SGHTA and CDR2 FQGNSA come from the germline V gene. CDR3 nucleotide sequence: TGTGCCAGCAGCTTAACAGTGAACACTGAAGCTTTCTTT. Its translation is CASSLTVNTEAFF.

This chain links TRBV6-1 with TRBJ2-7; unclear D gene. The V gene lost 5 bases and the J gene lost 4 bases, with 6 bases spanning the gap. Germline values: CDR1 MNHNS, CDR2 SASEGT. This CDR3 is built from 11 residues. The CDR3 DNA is TGTGCCAGCAGTTCCTATTACGAGCAGTACTTC. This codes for CASSSYYEQYF.

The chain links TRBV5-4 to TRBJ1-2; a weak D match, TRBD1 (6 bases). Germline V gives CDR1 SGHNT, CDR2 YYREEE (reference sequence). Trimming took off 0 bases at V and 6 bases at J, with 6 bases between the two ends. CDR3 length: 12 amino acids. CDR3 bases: TGTGCCAGCAGCTTGGAGGGGGATGGCTACACCTTC. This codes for CASSLEGDGYTF. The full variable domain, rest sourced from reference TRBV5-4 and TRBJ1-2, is ETGVTQSPTHLIKTRGQQVTLRCSSQSGHNTVSWYQQALGQGPQFIFQYYREEENGRGNFPPRFSGLQFPNYSSELNVNALELDDSALYLCASSLEGDGYTFGSGTRLTVV.

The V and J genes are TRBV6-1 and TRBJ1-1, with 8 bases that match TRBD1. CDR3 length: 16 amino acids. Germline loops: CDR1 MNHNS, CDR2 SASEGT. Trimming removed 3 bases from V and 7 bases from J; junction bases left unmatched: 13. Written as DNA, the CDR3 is TGTGCCAGCAGTGATAGGGGCAGGGGGCGCGACTTTGAAGCTTTCTTT. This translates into CASSDRGRGRDFEAFF.

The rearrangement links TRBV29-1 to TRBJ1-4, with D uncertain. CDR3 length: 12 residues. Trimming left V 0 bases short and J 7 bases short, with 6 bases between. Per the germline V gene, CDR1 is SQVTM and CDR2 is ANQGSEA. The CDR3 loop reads CSVEEMSEKLFF. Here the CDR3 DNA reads TGCAGCGTTGAAGAGATGAGTGAAAAACTGTTTTTT. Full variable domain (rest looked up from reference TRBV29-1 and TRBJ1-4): SAVISQKPSRDICQRGTSLTIQCQVDSQVTMMFWYRQQPGQSLTLIATANQGSEATYESGFVIDKFPISRPNLTFSTLTVSNMSPEDSSIYLCSVEEMSEKLFFGSGTQLSVL.

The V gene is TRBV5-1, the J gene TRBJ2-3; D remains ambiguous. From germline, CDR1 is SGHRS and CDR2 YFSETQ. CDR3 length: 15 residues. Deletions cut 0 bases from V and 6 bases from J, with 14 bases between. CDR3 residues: CASSLVPGFLDTQYF. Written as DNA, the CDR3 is TGCGCCAGCAGCTTGGTACCAGGTTTTTTGGATACGCAGTATTTT.

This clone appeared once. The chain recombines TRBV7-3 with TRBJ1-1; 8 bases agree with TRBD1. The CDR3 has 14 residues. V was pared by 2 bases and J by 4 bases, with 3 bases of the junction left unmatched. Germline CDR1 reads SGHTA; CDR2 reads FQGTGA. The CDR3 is CASSLGTGITEAFF. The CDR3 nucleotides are TGTGCCAGCAGCTTAGGGACAGGCATCACTGAAGCTTTCTTT.